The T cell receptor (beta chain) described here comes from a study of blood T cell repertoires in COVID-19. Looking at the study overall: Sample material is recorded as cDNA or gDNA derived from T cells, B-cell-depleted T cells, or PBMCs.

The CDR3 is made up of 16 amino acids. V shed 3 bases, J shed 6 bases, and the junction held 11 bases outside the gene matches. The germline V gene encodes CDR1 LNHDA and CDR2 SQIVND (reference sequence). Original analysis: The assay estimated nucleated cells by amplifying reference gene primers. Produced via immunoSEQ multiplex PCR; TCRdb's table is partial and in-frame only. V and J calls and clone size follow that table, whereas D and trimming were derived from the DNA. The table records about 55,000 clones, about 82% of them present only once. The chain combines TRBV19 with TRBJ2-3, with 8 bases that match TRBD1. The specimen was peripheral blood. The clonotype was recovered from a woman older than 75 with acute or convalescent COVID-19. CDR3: CASSIFGTGAKDTQYF. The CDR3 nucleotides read TGTGCCAGTAGTATCTTCGGGACAGGTGCTAAGGATACGCAGTATTTT.